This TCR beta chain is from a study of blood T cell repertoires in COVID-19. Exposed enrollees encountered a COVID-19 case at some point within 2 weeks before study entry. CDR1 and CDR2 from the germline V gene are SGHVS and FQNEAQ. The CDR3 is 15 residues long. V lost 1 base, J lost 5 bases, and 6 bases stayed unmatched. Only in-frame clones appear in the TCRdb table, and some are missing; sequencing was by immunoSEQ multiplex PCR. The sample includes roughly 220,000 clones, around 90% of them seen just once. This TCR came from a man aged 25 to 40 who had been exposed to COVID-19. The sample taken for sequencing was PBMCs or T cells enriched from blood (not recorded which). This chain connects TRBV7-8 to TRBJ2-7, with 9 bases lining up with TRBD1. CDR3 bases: TGTGCCAGCAGCTTAGTAACCGGGACAGGGAACGAGCAGTACTTC. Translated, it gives CASSLVTGTGNEQYF.